Sequencing of this T cell receptor (beta chain) was carried out in a study of CD8+CD57+ T cells in acquired aplastic anemia (dated by TCRdb to 2016 to 2019). A note on the overall study: Extracted DNA from sorted CD4+ and CD8+ cells averaged about 3 ug, ranging from roughly 0.17 to 27.4 ug. A CD8+CD57+ expansion meant a frequency higher than the mean frequency seen in healthy subjects. The full study reports these points: Over 25 CD8+ CDR3 sequences were found in both patients and controls but appeared to be highly expressed in patients and within the immunodominant clones of the patients. Between patients and healthy controls, no significant difference in CD8+ Simpson's diversity was found (P=0.060).

The CDR3 runs 13 amino acids, cysteine and phenylalanine included. Only the CDR3 portion is preserved as DNA: 39 bases, with reading frame beginning at the first base. Looking up the germline V gene yields CDR1 SGHVS and CDR2 FQNEAQ. V and J are truncated by 9 bases and 5 bases respectively, leaving an intervening sequence of 16 bases. Expansion of CD8+CD57+ cells had been shown by flow cytometry in the patients chosen for sequencing. Every patient had a diagnosis of severe acquired aplastic anemia based on International Study of Aplastic Anemia and Agranulocytosis and Camitta criteria. At the time blood was sampled, none of the patients had received any therapy. In this study, sorted CD4+ and CD8+ T cells from the blood of healthy subjects and of severe aplastic anemia patients had their TCR repertoires deep-sequenced. In the USA, patient enrollment took place under clinicaltrials.gov protocols 00001620, 01623167, 00001397, 00071045, 00081523 and 00961064. Ficoll-Paque density gradient centrifugation was used to isolate peripheral blood mononuclear cells. Before DNA was extracted, CD4+ and CD8+ T cells were sorted using either FACS or magnetic beads.

A remark on this clonotype: Its recognized antigen is unknown. Base qualities are not at hand, and no much larger clone is one base apart.

Genomic DNA was used as template for profiling of TCR beta VDJ combinations and CDR3 sequences. An Illumina HiSeq 2000 was the platform used for TCR repertoire sequencing. As for the authors' bioinformatics: Repertoires were assessed using TRBV/TRBJ rearrangement plots, CDR3 size and DJ length profiles, and Simpson's diversity index. The immunodominant clone was defined as the most abundant DNA sequence in deep sequencing data. CDR3 amino acid sequences were screened for sharing across subjects and were compared with published repertoires and the VDJdb database. The public reads were run again by TCRdb, first through fastp at Q25 and then through MiXCR, and only productive beta chains were kept. Rows are combined by CDR3 protein, so each entry shows the most common genes and DNA. TCRdb's processing, not the study's, gives the V and J calls here. Here the sample has roughly 80,000 distinct CDR3 sequences; 60% to 75% occur a single time. The ten largest clones add up to roughly 80% of the sample.

The V gene is TRBV7-8 and the J gene is TRBJ2-5, with TRBD1 tentatively as D gene (6 bases match). Sequences were obtained from sorted CD4+, CD8+, or CD8+CD57+ T cells (not recorded which) from PBMCs. This receptor was taken from a human donor with aplastic anemia. The bases are TGTGCCAGTAGTACCAGGGGTTTGGAGACCCAGTACTTC. Its product reads: CASSTRGLETQYF.